The sample holds one count of the clone carrying this TCR beta chain. The data were taken from a study of control samples from healthy donors and cancer patients. Sequencing used immunoSEQ multiplex PCR; TCRdb keeps in-frame clones, though not all of them. The sample carries tens of thousands of clones, about 85% recorded once. The CDR3 totals 14 residues. Trimming left V 4 bases short and J 6 bases short, with 16 bases between. Germline lookup yields CDR1 SGHDT and CDR2 YYEEEE. This chain uses TRBV5-6 with TRBJ1-2; weak D call: TRBD1 (5 bases). Sequenced sample: blood. This clonotype originated in a woman between 65 and 79 years old in good health. Here the CDR3 reads CASSPARGTNGYTF. The CDR3 nucleotides read TGTGCCAGCAGCCCAGCACGGGGGACCAATGGCTACACCTTC. Full variable domain (outside the CDR3, taken from reference TRBV5-6 and TRBJ1-2): DAGVTQSPTHLIKTRGQQVTLRCSPKSGHDTVSWYQQALGQGPQFIFQYYEEEERQRGNFPDRFSGHQFPNYSSELNVNALLLGDSALYLCASSPARGTNGYTFGSGTRLTVV.